This entry features one T cell receptor beta chain sequence. Germline loops: CDR1 SGHTA, CDR2 FQGNSA. Between the trimmed V and J ends, which lost 6 bases and 4 bases, there was a span of 19 bases. The CDR3 runs to 16 residues. The repertoire was sequenced with immunoSEQ multiplex PCR; TCRdb's copy has only in-frame clones and lacks some. The sample has approximately 44,000 clones, 90% seen once. This entry is derived from a study of T cell changes during pregnancy in multiple sclerosis. The chain employs TRBV7-2 and TRBJ2-4; the D gene is possibly TRBD2 (7 bases). The sequence was obtained from a female donor with multiple sclerosis, enrolled in a pregnancy study. Sequenced here: CD4+ T cells from peripheral blood mononuclear cells, sampled before pregnancy. In DNA form, the CDR3 reads TGTGCCAGCAGTCAACCTAGGGGGGGGACGAAAAACATTCAGTACTTC. Protein product: CASSQPRGGTKNIQYF. Full variable domain (rest looked up from reference TRBV7-2 and TRBJ2-4): GAGVSQSPSNKVTEKGKDVELRCDPISGHTALYWYRQSLGQGLEFLIYFQGNSAPDKSGLPSDRFSAERTGGSVSTLTIQRTQQEDSAVYLCASSQPRGGTKNIQYFGAGTRLSVL.